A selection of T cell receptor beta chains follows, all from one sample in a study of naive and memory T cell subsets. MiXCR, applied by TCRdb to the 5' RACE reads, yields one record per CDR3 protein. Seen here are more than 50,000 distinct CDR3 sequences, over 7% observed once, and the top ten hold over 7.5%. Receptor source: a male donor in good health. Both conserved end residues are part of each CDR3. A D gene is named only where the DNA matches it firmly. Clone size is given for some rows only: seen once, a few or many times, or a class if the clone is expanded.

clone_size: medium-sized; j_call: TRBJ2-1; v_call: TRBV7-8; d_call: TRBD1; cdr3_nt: TGTGCCAGCAGATTGGACAGGGTAGGGCGGAATGAGCAGTTCTTC; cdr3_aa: CASRLDRVGRNEQFF
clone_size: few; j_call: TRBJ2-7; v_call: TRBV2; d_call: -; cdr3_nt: TGTGCCAGCAGTGAAAGTCACTCACAGTCCTACGAGCAGTACTTC; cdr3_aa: CASSESHSQSYEQYF
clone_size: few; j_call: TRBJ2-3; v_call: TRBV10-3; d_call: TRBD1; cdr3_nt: TGTGCCATCAGCCGGGACAGCCCCACAGATACGCAGTATTTT; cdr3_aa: CAISRDSPTDTQYF
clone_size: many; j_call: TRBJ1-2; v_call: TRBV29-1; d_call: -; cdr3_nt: TGCAGCGTTAAAGGAGACTATGGCTACACCTTC; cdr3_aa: CSVKGDYGYTF
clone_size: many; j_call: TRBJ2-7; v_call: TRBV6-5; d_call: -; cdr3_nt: TGTGCCAGCGGCCGAGGCTACGAGCAGTACTTC; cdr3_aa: CASGRGYEQYF
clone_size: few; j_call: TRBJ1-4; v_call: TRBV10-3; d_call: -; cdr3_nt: TGTGCCATCAGTGAGCGGAGGTGGGATCGAAATGAAAAACTGTTTTTT; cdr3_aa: CAISERRWDRNEKLFF
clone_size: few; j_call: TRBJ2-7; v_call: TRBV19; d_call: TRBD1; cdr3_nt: TGTGCCAGTAGTATGTCCGGGACAGGGGCCTACGAGCAGTACTTC; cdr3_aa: CASSMSGTGAYEQYF
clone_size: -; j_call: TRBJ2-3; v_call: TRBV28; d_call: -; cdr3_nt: TGTGCCAGCAGTTTCGCGGGGGCGCTTGGCACAGATACGCAGTATTTT; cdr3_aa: CASSFAGALGTDTQYF
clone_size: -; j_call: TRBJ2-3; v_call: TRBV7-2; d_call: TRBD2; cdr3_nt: TGTGCCAGCAGCTTGGGCCTAGCGGGGGGCGGCGCAGATACGCAGTATTTT; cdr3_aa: CASSLGLAGGGADTQYF
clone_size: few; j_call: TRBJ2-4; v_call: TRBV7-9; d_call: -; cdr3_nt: TGTGCCAGCAGCTTATCCCTAGCCAAAAACATTCAGTACTTC; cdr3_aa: CASSLSLAKNIQYF
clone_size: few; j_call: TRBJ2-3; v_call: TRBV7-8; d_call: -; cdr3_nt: TGTGCCAGCAGCTTAGTTTCCGTTCTGGATACGCAGTATTTT; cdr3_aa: CASSLVSVLDTQYF
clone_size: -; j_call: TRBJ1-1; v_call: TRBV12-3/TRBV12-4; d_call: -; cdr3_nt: TGTGCCAGCAGCGACAGGAGTCAAGCTTTCTTT; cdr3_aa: CASSDRSQAFF
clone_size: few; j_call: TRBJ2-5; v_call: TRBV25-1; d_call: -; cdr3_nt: TGTGCCAGCCATACAGGGTTTAGAGAGACCCAGTACTTC; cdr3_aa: CASHTGFRETQYF
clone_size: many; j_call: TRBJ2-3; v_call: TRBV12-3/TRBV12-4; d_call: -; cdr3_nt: TGTGCCAGCAGTTTAGCGGGAACCAGCACAGATACGCAGTATTTT; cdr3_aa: CASSLAGTSTDTQYF
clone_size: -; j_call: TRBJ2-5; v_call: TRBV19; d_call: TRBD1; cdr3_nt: TGTGCCAGTAGTATAGATCGGGACAGGGAACAAGAGACCCAGTACTTC; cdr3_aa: CASSIDRDREQETQYF
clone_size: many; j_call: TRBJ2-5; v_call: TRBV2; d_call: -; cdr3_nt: TGTGCCAGCAGTGGGACAAAGGAATATCGAGAGACCCAGTACTTC; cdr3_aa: CASSGTKEYRETQYF
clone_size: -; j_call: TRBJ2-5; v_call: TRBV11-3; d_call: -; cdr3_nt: TGTGCCAGCAGCTTAGGCGGCAACGGAGGAGAGACCCAGTACTTC; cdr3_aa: CASSLGGNGGETQYF
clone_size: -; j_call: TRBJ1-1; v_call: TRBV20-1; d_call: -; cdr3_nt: TGCAGTGCTCGGGCGTACACTGAAGCTTTCTTT; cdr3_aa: CSARAYTEAFF
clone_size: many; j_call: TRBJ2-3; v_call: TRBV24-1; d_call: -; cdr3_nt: TGTGCCACCAGTGACCACAGGGCTAAGAGCACAGATACGCAGTATTTT; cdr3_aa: CATSDHRAKSTDTQYF
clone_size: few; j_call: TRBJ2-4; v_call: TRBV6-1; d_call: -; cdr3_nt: TGTGCCAGCCAAACCTCGGTCCATGGAGAAGCCAAAAACATTCAGTACTTC; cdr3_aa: CASQTSVHGEAKNIQYF
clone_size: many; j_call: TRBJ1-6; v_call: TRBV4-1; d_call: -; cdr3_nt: TGCGCCAGCAGCCAAACTCTTGACGGCCGAATTCCACCCCTCCACTTT; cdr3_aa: CASSQTLDGRIPPLHF
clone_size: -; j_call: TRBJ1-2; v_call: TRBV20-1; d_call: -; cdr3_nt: TGCAGTGCTAGTGGCCGGGCCAGTGGCTACACCTTC; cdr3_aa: CSASGRASGYTF
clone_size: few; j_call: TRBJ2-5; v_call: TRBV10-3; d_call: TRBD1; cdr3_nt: TGTGCCATCAGTGAGTGGGACAGGCCAGAGACCCAGTACTTC; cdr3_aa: CAISEWDRPETQYF
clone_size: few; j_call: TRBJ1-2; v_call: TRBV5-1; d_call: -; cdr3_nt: TGCGCCAGCAGCTTGGCAATGGGGGAGCACGGCTATGGCTACACCTTC; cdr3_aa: CASSLAMGEHGYGYTF
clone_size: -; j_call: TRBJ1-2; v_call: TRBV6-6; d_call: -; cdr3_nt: TGTGCTTCCCACCGGACCGATTATGGCTACACCTTC; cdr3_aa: CASHRTDYGYTF
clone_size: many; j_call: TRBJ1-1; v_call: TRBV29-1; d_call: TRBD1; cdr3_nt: TGCAGCGTTGAAGATAGAGGCAGGGGGGCCACTGAAGCTTTCTTT; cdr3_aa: CSVEDRGRGATEAFF
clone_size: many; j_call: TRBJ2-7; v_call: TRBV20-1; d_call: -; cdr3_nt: TGCAGTGCTGAGGGACGGATACAGAGCGAGCAGTACTTC; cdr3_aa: CSAEGRIQSEQYF
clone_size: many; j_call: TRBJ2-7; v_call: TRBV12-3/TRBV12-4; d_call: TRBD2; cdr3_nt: TGTGCCAGCAGTTTAGCGTCTAGCGGGAGCTACGAGCAGTACTTC; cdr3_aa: CASSLASSGSYEQYF
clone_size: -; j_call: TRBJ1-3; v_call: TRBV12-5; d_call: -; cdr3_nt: TGTGCTAGTGGTTTGGTACCTGCTGGAAACACCATATATTTT; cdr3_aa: CASGLVPAGNTIYF
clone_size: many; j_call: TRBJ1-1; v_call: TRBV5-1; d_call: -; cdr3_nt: TGCGCCAGCAGCTTAGGTACTGAAGCTTTCTTT; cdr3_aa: CASSLGTEAFF
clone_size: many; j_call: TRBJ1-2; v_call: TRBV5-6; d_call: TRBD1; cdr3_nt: TGTGCCAGCAGCCTGGACAGGGCGGGATATGGCTACACCTTC; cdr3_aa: CASSLDRAGYGYTF
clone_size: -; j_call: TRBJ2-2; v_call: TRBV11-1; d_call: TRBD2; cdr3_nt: TGTGCCAGCATACGGACTAGCGGGAACACCGGGGAGCTGTTTTTT; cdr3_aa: CASIRTSGNTGELFF
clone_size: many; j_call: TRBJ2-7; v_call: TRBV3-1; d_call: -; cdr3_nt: TGTGCCAGCAGCCCAGCCTCGGTGGTCCCTCTCTACGAGCAGTACTTC; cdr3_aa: CASSPASVVPLYEQYF
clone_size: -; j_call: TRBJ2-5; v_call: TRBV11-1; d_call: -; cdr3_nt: TGTGCCAGCAGCTGGGGCGGACAAGAGACCCAGTACTTC; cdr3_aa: CASSWGGQETQYF
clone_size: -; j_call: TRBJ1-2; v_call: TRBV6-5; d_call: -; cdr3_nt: TGTGCCAGCAGTTTTTCTGGTGGGGGGCTGGTTGGCTACACCTTC; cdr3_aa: CASSFSGGGLVGYTF
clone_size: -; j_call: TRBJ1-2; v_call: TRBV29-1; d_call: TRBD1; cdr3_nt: TGCAGCGTTGACTGGGACAGGGTCTCTGGCTACACCTTC; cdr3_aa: CSVDWDRVSGYTF
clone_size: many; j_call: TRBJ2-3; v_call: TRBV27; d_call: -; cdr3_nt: TGTGCCAGCAACCCTATGCGGGACGGGGCTGAGGATACGCAGTATTTT; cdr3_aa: CASNPMRDGAEDTQYF
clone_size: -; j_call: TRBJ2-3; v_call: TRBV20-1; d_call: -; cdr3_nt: TGCAGTGCTAGAATCCGTGCAGATACGCAGTATTTT; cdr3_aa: CSARIRADTQYF
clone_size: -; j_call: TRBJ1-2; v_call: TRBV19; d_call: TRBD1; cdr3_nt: TGTGCCAGTAGTCTCCGGGACAGTTCGAACGGGGGCTACACCTTC; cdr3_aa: CASSLRDSSNGGYTF
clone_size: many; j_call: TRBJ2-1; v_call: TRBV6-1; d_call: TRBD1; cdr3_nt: TGTGCCAGCAGTGAAAATGGGGACAGGTACAATGAGCAGTTCTTC; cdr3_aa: CASSENGDRYNEQFF
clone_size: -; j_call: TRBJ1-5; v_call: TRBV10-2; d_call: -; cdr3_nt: TGCGCCAGCAGTGATCGACAGCCAGTAAATCAGCCCCAGCATTTT; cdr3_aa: CASSDRQPVNQPQHF
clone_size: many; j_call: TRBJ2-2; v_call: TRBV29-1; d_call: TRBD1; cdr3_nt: TGCAGCGTCGGGACAGGGACGAACACCGGGGAGCTGTTTTTT; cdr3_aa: CSVGTGTNTGELFF
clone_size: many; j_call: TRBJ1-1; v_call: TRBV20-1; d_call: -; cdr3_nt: TGCAGTGCTAGAGATAGTTGGGGCAGGGGAGAAACTGAAGCTTTCTTT; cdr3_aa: CSARDSWGRGETEAFF
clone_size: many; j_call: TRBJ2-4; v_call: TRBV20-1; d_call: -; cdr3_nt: TGCAGTGTTTCATATGAGGCGCGGGGAAACATTCAGTACTTC; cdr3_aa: CSVSYEARGNIQYF
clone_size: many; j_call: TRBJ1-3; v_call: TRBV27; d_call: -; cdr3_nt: TGTGCCAGCAGTTTAGTGGCAGACTCTGGAAACACCATATATTTT; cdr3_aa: CASSLVADSGNTIYF
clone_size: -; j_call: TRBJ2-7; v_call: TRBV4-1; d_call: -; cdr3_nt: TGCGCCAGCAGCCAAGTTGTATTATTGGGATCCGACGAGCAGTACTTC; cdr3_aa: CASSQVVLLGSDEQYF
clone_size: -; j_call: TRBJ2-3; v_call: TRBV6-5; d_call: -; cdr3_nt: TGTGCCAGCAGCCTTAATCAGGGACGCACAGATACGCAGTATTTT; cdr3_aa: CASSLNQGRTDTQYF
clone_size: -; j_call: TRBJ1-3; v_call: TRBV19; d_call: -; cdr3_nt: TGTGCCAGTAGTATATGGAGGAGCTCTGGAAACACCATATATTTT; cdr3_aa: CASSIWRSSGNTIYF